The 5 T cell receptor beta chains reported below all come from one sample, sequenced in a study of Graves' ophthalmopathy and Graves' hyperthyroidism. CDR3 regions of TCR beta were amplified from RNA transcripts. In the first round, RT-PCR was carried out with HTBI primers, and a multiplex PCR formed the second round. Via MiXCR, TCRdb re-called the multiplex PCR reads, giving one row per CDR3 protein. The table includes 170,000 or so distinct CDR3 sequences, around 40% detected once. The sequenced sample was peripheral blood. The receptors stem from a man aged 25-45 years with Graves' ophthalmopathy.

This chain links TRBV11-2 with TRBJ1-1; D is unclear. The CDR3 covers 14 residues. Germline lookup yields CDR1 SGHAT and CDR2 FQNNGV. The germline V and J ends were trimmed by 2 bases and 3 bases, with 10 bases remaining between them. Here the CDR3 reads CASSLSGSDTEAFF. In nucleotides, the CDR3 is TGTGCCAGCAGCTTATCGGGGTCTGACACTGAAGCTTTCTTT. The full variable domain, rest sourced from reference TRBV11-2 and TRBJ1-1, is EAGVAQSPRYKIIEKRQSVAFWCNPISGHATLYWYQQILGQGPKLLIQFQNNGVVDDSQLPKDRFSAERLKGVDSTLKIQPAKLEDSAVYLCASSLSGSDTEAFFGQGTRLTVV.

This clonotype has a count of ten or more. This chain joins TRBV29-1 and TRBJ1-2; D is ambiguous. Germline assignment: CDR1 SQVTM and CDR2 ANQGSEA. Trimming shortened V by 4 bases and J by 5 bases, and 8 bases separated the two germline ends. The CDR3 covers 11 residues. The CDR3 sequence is CSVVREYGYTF. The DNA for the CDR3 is TGCAGCGTTGTGAGGGAATATGGCTACACCTTC.

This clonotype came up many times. In nucleotides, the CDR3 is TGTGCCAGCACCTCATTTTCTGGGGCCGTTAATCAGCCCCAGCATTTT. Translating it yields CASTSFSGAVNQPQHF. The rearrangement links TRBV28 to TRBJ1-5; maybe TRBD1 (5 bases). Between the trimmed V and J ends, which lost 7 bases and 4 bases, there was a span of 20 bases. Germline CDR1 MDHEN, CDR2 SYDVKM. CDR3 size: 16 residues.

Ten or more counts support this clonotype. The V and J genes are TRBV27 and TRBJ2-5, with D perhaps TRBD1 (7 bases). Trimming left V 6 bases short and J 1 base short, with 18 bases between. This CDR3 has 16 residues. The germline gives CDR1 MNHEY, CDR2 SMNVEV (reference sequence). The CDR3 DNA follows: TGTGCCAGCAGGGGGGACAGCCGGGGGCCCCAAGAGACCCAGTACTTC. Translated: CASRGDSRGPQETQYF.

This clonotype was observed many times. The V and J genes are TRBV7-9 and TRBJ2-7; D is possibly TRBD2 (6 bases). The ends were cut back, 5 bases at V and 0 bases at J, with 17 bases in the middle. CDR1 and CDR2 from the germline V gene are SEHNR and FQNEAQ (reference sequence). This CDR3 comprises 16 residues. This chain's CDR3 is CASSPGRTDTSYEQYF. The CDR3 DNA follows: TGTGCCAGCAGCCCGGGGAGGACGGACACCTCCTACGAGCAGTACTTC.